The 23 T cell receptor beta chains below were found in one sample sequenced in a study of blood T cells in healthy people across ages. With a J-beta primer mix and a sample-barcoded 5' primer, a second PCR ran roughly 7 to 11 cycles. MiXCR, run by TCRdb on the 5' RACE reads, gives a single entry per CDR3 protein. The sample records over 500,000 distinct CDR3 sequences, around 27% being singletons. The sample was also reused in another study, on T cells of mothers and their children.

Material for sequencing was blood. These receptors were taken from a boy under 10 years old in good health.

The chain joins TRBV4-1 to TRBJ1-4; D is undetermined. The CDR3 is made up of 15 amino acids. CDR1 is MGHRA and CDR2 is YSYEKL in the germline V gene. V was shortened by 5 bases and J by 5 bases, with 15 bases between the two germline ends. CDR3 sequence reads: CASSTRTVRNEKLFF. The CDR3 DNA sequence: TGCGCCAGCAGCACCCGGACGGTGAGGAATGAAAAACTGTTTTTT.

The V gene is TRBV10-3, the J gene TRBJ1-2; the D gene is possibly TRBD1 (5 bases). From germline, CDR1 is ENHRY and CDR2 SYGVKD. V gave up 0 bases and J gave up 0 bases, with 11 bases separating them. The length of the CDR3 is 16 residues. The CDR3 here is CAISESWGKANYGYTF. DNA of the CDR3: TGTGCCATCAGTGAGTCATGGGGGAAAGCTAACTATGGCTACACCTTC.

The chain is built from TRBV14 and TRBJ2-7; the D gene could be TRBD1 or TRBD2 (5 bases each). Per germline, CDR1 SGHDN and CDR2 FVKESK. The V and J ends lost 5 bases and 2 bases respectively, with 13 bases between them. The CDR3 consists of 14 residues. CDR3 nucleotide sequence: TGTGCCAGCAGCGCCCGGGACCTGCCCTACGAGCAGTACTTC. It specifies CASSARDLPYEQYF.

CDR3 sequence (DNA): TGTGCCAGCAGTTTAGTTTACGGGACCAGCACCTACGAGCAGTACTTC. This sequence encodes CASSLVYGTSTYEQYF. The chain has TRBV12-3 or TRBV12-4 and TRBJ2-7, with D perhaps assigned TRBD1 or TRBD2 (5 bases each). This CDR3 contains 16 residues. V was pared by 1 base and J by 2 bases, with 15 bases between.

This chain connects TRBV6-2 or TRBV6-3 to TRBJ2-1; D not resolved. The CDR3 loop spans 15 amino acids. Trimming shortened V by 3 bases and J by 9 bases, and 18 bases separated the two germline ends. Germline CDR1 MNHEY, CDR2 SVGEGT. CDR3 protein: CASSYGSSPPTEQFF. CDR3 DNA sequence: TGTGCCAGCAGTTATGGGTCCTCTCCCCCCACTGAGCAGTTCTTC.

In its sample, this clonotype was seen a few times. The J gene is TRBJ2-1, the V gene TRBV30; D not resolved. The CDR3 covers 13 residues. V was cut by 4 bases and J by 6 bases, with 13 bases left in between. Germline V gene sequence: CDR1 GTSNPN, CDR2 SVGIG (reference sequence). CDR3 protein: CAWTTGLFNEQFF. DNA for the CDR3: TGTGCCTGGACGACCGGGTTATTCAATGAGCAGTTCTTC.

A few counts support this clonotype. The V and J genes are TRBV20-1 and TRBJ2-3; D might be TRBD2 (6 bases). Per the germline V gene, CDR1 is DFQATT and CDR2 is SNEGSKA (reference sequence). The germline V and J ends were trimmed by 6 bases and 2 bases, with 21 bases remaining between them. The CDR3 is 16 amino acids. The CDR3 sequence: CSARPGRPALTDTQYF. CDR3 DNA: TGCAGTGCCCGACCAGGGAGGCCAGCTCTCACAGATACGCAGTATTTT.

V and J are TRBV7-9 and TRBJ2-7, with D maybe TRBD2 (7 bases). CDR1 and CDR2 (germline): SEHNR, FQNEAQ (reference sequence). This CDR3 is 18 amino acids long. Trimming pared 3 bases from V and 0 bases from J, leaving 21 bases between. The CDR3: CASSFERGADFSSYEQYF. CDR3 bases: TGTGCCAGCAGCTTCGAACGGGGGGCGGACTTTAGCTCCTACGAGCAGTACTTC.

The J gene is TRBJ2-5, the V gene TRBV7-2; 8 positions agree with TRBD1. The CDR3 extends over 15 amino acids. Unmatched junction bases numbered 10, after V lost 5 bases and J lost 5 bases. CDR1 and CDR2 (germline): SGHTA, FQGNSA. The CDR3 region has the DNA TGTGCCAGCAGCCCCCGACAGGGGATTATGGAGACCCAGTACTTC. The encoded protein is CASSPRQGIMETQYF.

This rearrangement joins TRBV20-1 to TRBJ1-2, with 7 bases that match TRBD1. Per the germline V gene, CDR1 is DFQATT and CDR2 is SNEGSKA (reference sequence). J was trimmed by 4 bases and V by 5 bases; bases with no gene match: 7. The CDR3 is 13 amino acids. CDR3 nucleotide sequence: TGCAGTGCTGATACAGGGGAGGCCTATGGCTACACCTTC. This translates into CSADTGEAYGYTF.

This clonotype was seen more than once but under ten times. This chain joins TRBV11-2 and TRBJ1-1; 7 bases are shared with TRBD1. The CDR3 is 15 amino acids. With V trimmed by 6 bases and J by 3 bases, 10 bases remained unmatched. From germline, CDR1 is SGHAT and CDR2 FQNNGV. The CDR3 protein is CASRQLRGRDTEAFF. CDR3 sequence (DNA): TGTGCCAGCAGGCAACTGAGGGGGCGCGACACTGAAGCTTTCTTT.

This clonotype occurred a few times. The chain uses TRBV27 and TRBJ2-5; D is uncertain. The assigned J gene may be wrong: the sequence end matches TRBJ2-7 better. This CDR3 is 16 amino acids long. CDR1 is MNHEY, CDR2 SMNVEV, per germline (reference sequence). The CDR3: CASSFLPPDTGYEQYF. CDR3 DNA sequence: TGTGCCAGCAGTTTCCTCCCCCCCGACACGGGTTACGAGCAGTACTTC.

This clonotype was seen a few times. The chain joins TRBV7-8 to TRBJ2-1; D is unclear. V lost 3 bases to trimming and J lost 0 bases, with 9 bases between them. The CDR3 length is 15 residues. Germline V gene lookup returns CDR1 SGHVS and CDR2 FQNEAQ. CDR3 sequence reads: CASSLRPGSYNEQFF. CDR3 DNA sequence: TGTGCCAGCAGCTTGCGACCTGGCTCCTACAATGAGCAGTTCTTC.

The CDR3 loop is CASSQDRPAGGYTF. CDR3 bases: TGCGCCAGCAGCCAAGATCGGCCCGCAGGGGGCTACACCTTC. The chain joins TRBV4-1 to TRBJ1-2; D perhaps matches TRBD1 (5 bases). The CDR3 is made up of 14 amino acids. Deletions cut 0 bases from V and 8 bases from J, with 13 bases between. Germline lookup yields CDR1 MGHRA and CDR2 YSYEKL.

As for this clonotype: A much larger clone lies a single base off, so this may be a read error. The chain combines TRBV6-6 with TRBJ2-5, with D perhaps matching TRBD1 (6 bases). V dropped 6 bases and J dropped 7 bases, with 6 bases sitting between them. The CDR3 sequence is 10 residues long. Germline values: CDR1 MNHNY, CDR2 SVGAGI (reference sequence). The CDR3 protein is CASRGATQYF. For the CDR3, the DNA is TGTGCCAGCAGGGGGGCGACCCAGTACTTC.

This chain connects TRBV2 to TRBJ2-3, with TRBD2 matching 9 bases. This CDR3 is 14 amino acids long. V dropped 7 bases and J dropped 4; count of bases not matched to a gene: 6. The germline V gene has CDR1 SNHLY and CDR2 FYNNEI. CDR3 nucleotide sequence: TGTGCCAGCAAGATAGCGGGAGAGTCAGATACGCAGTATTTT. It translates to CASKIAGESDTQYF.

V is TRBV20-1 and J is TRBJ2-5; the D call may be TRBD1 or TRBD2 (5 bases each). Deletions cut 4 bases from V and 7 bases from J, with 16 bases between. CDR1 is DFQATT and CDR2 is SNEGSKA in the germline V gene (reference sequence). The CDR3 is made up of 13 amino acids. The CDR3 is CSANPGLGGTQYF. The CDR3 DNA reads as TGCAGTGCTAACCCAGGGCTTGGGGGGACCCAGTACTTC.

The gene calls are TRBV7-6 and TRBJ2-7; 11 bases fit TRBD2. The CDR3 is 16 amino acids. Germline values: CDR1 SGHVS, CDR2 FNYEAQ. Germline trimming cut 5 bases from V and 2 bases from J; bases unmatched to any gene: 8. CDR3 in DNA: TGTGCCAGCAGCCATATAACTAGCGGGAGTGCCTACGAGCAGTACTTC. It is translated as CASSHITSGSAYEQYF.

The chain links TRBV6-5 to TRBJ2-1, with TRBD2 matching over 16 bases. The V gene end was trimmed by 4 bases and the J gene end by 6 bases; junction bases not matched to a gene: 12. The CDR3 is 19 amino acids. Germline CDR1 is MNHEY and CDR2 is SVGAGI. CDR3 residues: CASSLDRLGTSGRANEQFF. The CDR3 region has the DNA TGTGCCAGCAGTTTAGACCGCCTGGGGACTAGCGGGAGGGCCAATGAGCAGTTCTTC.

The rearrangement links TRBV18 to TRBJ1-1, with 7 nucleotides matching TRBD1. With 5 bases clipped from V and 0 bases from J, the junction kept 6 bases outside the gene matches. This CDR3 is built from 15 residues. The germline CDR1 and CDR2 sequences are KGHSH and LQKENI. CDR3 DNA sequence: TGTGCCAGCTCAGGCAAGGGACAGATGAACACTGAAGCTTTCTTT. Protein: CASSGKGQMNTEAFF.

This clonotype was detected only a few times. In DNA, the CDR3 is TGTGCCAGCTCACCCCGGACAGGGGACTATGGCTACACCTTC. Protein: CASSPRTGDYGYTF. The chain is built from TRBV18 and TRBJ1-2; TRBD1 aligns across 9 bases. Germline trimming cut 3 bases from V and 3 bases from J; bases unmatched to any gene: 2. CDR3 size: 14 residues. The V gene's germline CDR1 is KGHSH and CDR2 LQKENI.

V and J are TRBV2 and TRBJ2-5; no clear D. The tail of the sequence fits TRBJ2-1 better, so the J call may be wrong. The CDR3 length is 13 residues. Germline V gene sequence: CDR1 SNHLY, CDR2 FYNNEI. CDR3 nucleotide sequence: TGTGCCAGCAGTGTGTACAAGGGCAATGAGCAGTTCTTC. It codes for CASSVYKGNEQFF.

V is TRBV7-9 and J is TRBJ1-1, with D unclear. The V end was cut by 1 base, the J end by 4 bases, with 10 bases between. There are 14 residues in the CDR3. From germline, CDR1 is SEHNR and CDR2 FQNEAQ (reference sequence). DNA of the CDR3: TGTGCCAGCAGCTTAGAAGGCACGAGCACTGAAGCTTTCTTT. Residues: CASSLEGTSTEAFF.